These 2 T cell receptor beta chains came from one sample sequenced in a study of breast tumors, draining lymph nodes, adjacent tissues. The lymph nodes were axillary draining lymph nodes from breast cancer patients. Each CDR3 protein gets one entry after TCRdb re-called the multiplex PCR reads with MiXCR. The sample lists some 230,000 distinct CDR3 sequences, under 40% occurring once. The sequenced material came from axillary lymph node tissue. Source of these receptors: a female donor with breast cancer. Some clones in this sample may be carry-over from other donors' samples.

The table lists this clonotype with many counts. The chain couples TRBV12-3 or TRBV12-4 to TRBJ2-7, with TRBD2 identical over 7 bases. The CDR3 consists of 12 residues. V lost 5 bases to trimming and J lost 5 bases; unmatched junction nucleotides: 3. As DNA, the CDR3 is TGTGCCAGCAGTCTCGGACTAGACGAGCAGTACTTC. It translates to CASSLGLDEQYF.

This clonotype occurred many times. The junction differs from germline at one of its ends, possibly a read error. The chain is built from TRBV10-3 and TRBJ2-1; D is possibly TRBD2 (5 bases). Germline V CDR1 and CDR2: ENHRY, SYGVKD. CDR3 length: 14 residues. CDR3 residues: CVISESGTYNEQFF. In DNA, the CDR3 is TGTGTCATCAGTGAGTCGGGAACTTACAATGAGCAGTTCTTC.